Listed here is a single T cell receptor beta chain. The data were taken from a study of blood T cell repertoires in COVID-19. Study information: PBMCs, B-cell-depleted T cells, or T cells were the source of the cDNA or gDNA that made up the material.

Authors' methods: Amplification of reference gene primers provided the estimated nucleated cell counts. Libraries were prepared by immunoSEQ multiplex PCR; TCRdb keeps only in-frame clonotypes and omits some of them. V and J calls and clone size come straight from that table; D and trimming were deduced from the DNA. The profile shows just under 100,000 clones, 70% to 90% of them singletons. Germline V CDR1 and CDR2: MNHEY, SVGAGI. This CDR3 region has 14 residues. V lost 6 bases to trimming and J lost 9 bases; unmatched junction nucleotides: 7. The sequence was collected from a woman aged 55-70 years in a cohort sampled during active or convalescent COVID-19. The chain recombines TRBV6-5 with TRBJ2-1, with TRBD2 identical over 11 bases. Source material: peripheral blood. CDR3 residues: CASSPTSGSTEQFF. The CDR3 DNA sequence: TGTGCCAGCAGCCCAACTAGCGGGAGTACTGAGCAGTTCTTC.